This paragraph covers one TCR beta chain sequence. Its matching antigen is unknown. This sample stems from a study of T cell repertoires in cytomegalovirus infection. Study-level background: It was the public TCR beta signatures that indicated both CMV infection and matching HLA type.

Germline V lookup: CDR1 MNHEY, CDR2 SVGEGT. The junction had 6 bases not matched to a gene; V was cut back by 7 bases and J by 6 bases. The length of the CDR3 is 13 residues. Points from the study as a whole: It was HLA-C-restricted CMV-specific TCR beta clonotypes that dominated the response ex vivo.

TCRdb recomputed calls from the reads with MiXCR, one row per CDR3 protein. The table includes more than 400,000 distinct CDR3 sequences, more than 25% detected once. The sequence was collected from a human donor in good health (CMV status not recorded). Some clones in this sample may be carry-over from other donors' samples. The chain combines TRBV6-2 or TRBV6-3 with TRBJ1-5; 7 bases are a match to TRBD1. Sequencing was carried out using PBMCs. CDR3 protein: CASTAGGIQPQHF. Here the CDR3 DNA reads TGTGCCAGCACGGCAGGGGGAATTCAGCCCCAGCATTTT.